The TCR beta chain described here comes from a study of blood T cells in healthy people across ages. Across the study: In model experiments, template switching was able to capture about one barcoded beta molecule for every two T cells that were present.

A sample-barcoded 5' primer and a J-beta primer mix were used in a second PCR of roughly 7 to 12 cycles. With 12 random nucleotides, a template-switch adaptor tagged each individual cDNA molecule. TCRdb fed the 5' RACE reads into MiXCR, producing one record per CDR3 protein. The repertoire holds about 800,000 distinct CDR3 sequences, around half seen once, with 18% in the top ten. Whole-study results and caveats: Across the age range, TCR beta diversity per million T cells fell in a roughly linear way. Naive and antigen-experienced cells were not separated, limiting conclusive comparison.

This clonotype came up many times. What it binds is unknown. The receptor was derived from a man of 80 years or more in good health. The sequencing input was blood.

This CDR3 is CSLWGLAGFGSSYNEQFF. Here the CDR3 DNA reads TGCAGCCTGTGGGGACTAGCGGGCTTTGGGAGCTCCTACAATGAGCAGTTCTTC. The J gene is TRBJ2-1, the V gene TRBV29-1; 12 bases are a match to TRBD2. The CDR3 has 18 residues. Per the germline V gene, CDR1 is SQVTM and CDR2 is ANQGSEA. Losses at the gene ends were 8 bases for V and 0 bases for J; bases not matched to a gene: 14.